These T cell receptor beta chains were read from a single sample in a study of T cell repertoires in cytomegalovirus infection. TCRdb independently ran MiXCR on the reads; one entry per CDR3 protein. The sample includes approximately 350,000 distinct CDR3 sequences, roughly 34% of them seen just once. These receptors' targets are unknown. The sample consisted of cultured PBMCs, taken from culture after CMV antigen stimulation. Every receptor here comes from a human donor in good health (CMV status not recorded). Some clones in this sample may be carry-over from other donors' samples. CDR3s include the opening cysteine and the closing phenylalanine or tryptophan. D genes are given only for firm matches. Not all rows give a size; the values are once, few, many and, for expanded clones, a class.

size | J | V | D | DNA | CDR3
. | TRBJ2-7 | TRBV27 | TRBD1 | TGTGCCAGCACGGACAGGTACAGGGGCGAGCAGTACTTC | CASTDRYRGEQYF
few | TRBJ2-7 | TRBV28 | TRBD1 | TGTGCCAGCTCCCGGCCGGGACAGGGGTACGAGCAGTACTTC | CASSRPGQGYEQYF
. | TRBJ1-2 | TRBV19 | TRBD1 | TGTGCCAGTAGTATATCTGGACAGGGGAACTATGGCTACACCTTC | CASSISGQGNYGYTF
few | TRBJ2-2 | TRBV10-3 | . | TGTGCCTCCCGGGGAGACGTTGATGGGCGCACCGGGGAGCTGTTTTTT | CASRGDVDGRTGELFF
. | TRBJ2-1 | TRBV19 | TRBD2 | TGTGCCAGTAGTCCCCGGCCCCTAGCGGGAGACTACAATGAGCAGTTCTTC | CASSPRPLAGDYNEQFF
few | TRBJ2-2 | TRBV23-1 | . | TGCGCCAGCAGTCATAAGAGATGGACTCAAGACACCGGGGAGCTGTTTTTT | CASSHKRWTQDTGELFF
. | TRBJ2-5 | TRBV19 | TRBD2 | TGTGCCAACCCGGGTAGACTAGCGGGAGAGGAGACCCAGTACTTC | CANPGRLAGEETQYF
many | TRBJ1-1 | TRBV28 | TRBD1 | TGTGCCAGCATTGGCCCGGGACAGGGAAGCACTGAAGCTTTCTTT | CASIGPGQGSTEAFF
few | TRBJ1-5 | TRBV7-2 | TRBD1 | TGTGCCAGCAGCCCGGGGACAGATAGCAATCAGCCCCAGCATTTT | CASSPGTDSNQPQHF
few | TRBJ1-1 | TRBV28 | . | TGTGCCAGCAGTTTCCCGGTAGGGCAAGCTTTCTTT | CASSFPVGQAFF